A selection of T cell receptor beta chains follows, all from one sample in a study of T cell repertoires in cytomegalovirus infection. TCRdb analysed the reads with MiXCR anew, one entry per CDR3 protein. Of about 360,000 distinct CDR3 sequences listed, approximately 18% are singletons. The sample was PBMCs. The receptors were gathered from a human donor in good health (CMV status not recorded). Some clones in this sample may be carry-over from other donors' samples. The CDR3 runs from the conserved cysteine through the conserved F or W. Fields, in order: clone size, D gene, V gene, J gene, CDR3 DNA, CDR3 protein. D genes are given only for firm matches. Size values are once, few and many counts, or a class for expanded clones, and some rows have none.

>many|.|TRBV27|TRBJ2-5
TGTGCCAGCTTCGAATACAGTGGGGATGGGACCCAGTACTTC
CASFEYSGDGTQYF
>many|.|TRBV12-3/TRBV12-4|TRBJ1-5
TGTGCCAGCAGTTTCAGCCGTTTATTAAATCAGCCCCAGCATTTT
CASSFSRLLNQPQHF
>many|.|TRBV7-2|TRBJ2-2
TGTGCCAGCAGCCACTCTGTCCACCGATGGGGACCCGGGGAGCTGTTTTTT
CASSHSVHRWGPGELFF
>few|.|TRBV5-6|TRBJ1-6
TGTGCCAGCAGCTCGGGCCCGAGTGCTGTTAATTCACCCCTCCACTTT
CASSSGPSAVNSPLHF
>few|.|TRBV7-8|TRBJ1-1
TGTGCCAGCAGCTTACTACAGCCCGACTCGACTGAAGCTTTCTTT
CASSLLQPDSTEAFF
>.|TRBD1|TRBV6-1|TRBJ2-4
TGTGCCAGCAGCCCCGGGACAGGGTGGACCAAAAACATTCAGTACTTC
CASSPGTGWTKNIQYF
>.|.|TRBV10-3|TRBJ1-5
TGTGCCATCAGGCCAGATGCCGGCAATCAGCCCCAGCATTTT
CAIRPDAGNQPQHF
>.|.|TRBV20-1|TRBJ2-1
TGCAGTGCTAGAGTCCCGGGACTGCTCAATGAGCAGTTCTTC
CSARVPGLLNEQFF
>few|.|TRBV4-1|TRBJ1-5
TGCGCCAGCAGCCAAGTACTGAGCAATCAGCCCCAGCATTTT
CASSQVLSNQPQHF
>.|.|TRBV28|TRBJ1-1
TGTGCCAGCAGTTCCCTTAGGTACAAAGCTTTCTTT
CASSSLRYKAFF
>.|.|TRBV12-3/TRBV12-4|TRBJ1-1
TGTGCCAGCGCCGAACAGCAGGGGATTAACACTGAAGCTTTCTTT
CASAEQQGINTEAFF
>many|.|TRBV7-2|TRBJ2-1
TGTGCCAGCAGCAGGCGGGGTTACAATGAGCAGTTCTTC
CASSRRGYNEQFF
>few|.|TRBV29-1|TRBJ1-5
TGCGGGGCCTCCGGGGGCATCAATCAGCCCCAGCATTTT
CGASGGINQPQHF
>few|.|TRBV12-3/TRBV12-4|TRBJ2-7
TGTGCCAGCAGTAAACTCGACAGTTCGGCAAAGCAGTACTTC
CASSKLDSSAKQYF
>few|TRBD1|TRBV23-1|TRBJ1-5
TGCGCCAGCAGTCAAATATGCGTCGGGACAGGGGGCCCGAGCAATCAGCCCCAGCATTTT
CASSQICVGTGGPSNQPQHF
>few|TRBD1|TRBV20-1|TRBJ1-5
TGCAGTGCTGCTCCGGGACAGACTTCCAATCAGCCCCAGCATTTT
CSAAPGQTSNQPQHF
>few|TRBD1|TRBV10-3|TRBJ1-2
TGTGCCATCAGTGATCAGTCCGGGACAGCTAACTATGGCTACACCTTC
CAISDQSGTANYGYTF
>few|.|TRBV24-1|TRBJ2-7
TGTGCCACCAGAAACGGACACCTCTACGAGCAGTACTTC
CATRNGHLYEQYF
>many|.|TRBV19|TRBJ2-3
TGTGCCAGTAGTATAGTGTGGACGTCGGATACGCAGTATTTT
CASSIVWTSDTQYF
>many|.|TRBV7-7|TRBJ1-1
TGTGCCAGCAGCTTCCGCGCTGACACTGAAGCTTTCTTT
CASSFRADTEAFF
>.|TRBD1|TRBV2|TRBJ2-3
TGTGCCAGCAGGGCGGACAGGGGGCACGATACGCAGTATTTT
CASRADRGHDTQYF
>few|TRBD1|TRBV27|TRBJ1-4
TGTGCCAGCAGCCCGGGGACAGGGGGCGAGAGGGAAAAACTGTTTTTT
CASSPGTGGEREKLFF
>.|TRBD1|TRBV6-2/TRBV6-3|TRBJ2-7
TGTGCCAGCAGTCGAAGACAGGGGGCTTCCTACGAGCAGTACTTC
CASSRRQGASYEQYF
>.|.|TRBV7-2|TRBJ2-2
TGTGCCAGCAGCTTAGCCCCCCCAGGGCGAGGCGGGGAGCTGTTTTTT
CASSLAPPGRGGELFF
>many|TRBD2|TRBV5-6|TRBJ2-3
TGTGCCAGCAGCTTGTGGACTAGCGGGAGTTCGGATACGCAGTATTTT
CASSLWTSGSSDTQYF
>.|.|TRBV10-3|TRBJ1-1
TGTGCCATCAGTGAGTCGAGTTTAGGGAACACTGAAGCTTTCTTT
CAISESSLGNTEAFF
>.|TRBD2|TRBV27|TRBJ2-3
TGTGCCAGCAGAGCTCTCGGGGGAGGGGAAGATACGCAGTATTTT
CASRALGGGEDTQYF
>many|.|TRBV11-2|TRBJ1-3
TGTGCCAGCAGCCCCCTGAGGGGAGCTGGAAACACCATATATTTT
CASSPLRGAGNTIYF
>few|.|TRBV27|TRBJ2-7
TGTGCCAGCAGTCCCGGTGGACGGGGTACCTCCTACGAGCAGTACTTC
CASSPGGRGTSYEQYF
>few|.|TRBV19|TRBJ1-2
TGTGCCAGTAGTTACCAGGGACATGGCTACACCTTC
CASSYQGHGYTF
>.|.|TRBV12-3/TRBV12-4|TRBJ2-1
TGTGCCAGCAGTCCCGGGACTGTAATACGAAGTGAGCAGTTCTTC
CASSPGTVIRSEQFF
>.|.|TRBV7-2|TRBJ1-4
TGTGCCAGCAGCCAAAGCGGGACTTTTGGTGAAAAACTGTTTTTT
CASSQSGTFGEKLFF
>many|.|TRBV7-2|TRBJ1-5
TGTGCCAGCAGCTTAGAAGGGACCTATAGCAATCAGCCCCAGCATTTT
CASSLEGTYSNQPQHF
>.|TRBD2|TRBV7-2|TRBJ2-5
TGTGCCAGCAGCTTAAGCCTAGCGGGGCTCCAAGAGACCCAGTACTTC
CASSLSLAGLQETQYF
>many|.|TRBV7-2|TRBJ1-4
TGTGCCAGCAGCTTCGTTCTTAATGAAAAACTGTTTTTT
CASSFVLNEKLFF
>.|.|TRBV7-2|TRBJ2-5
TGTGCCAGCAGTACTCGGGGGCGCCAAGAGACCCAGTACTTC
CASSTRGRQETQYF
>few|.|TRBV6-2/TRBV6-3|TRBJ1-1
TGTGCCAGCAGTTTCGGCGGGGGGCTGGGTACTGAAGCTTTCTTT
CASSFGGGLGTEAFF
>.|.|TRBV12-5|TRBJ1-2
TGTGCTAGTGGTTTGGGCATCGCTGGTGCCTACTATGGCTACACCTTC
CASGLGIAGAYYGYTF
>many|.|TRBV28|TRBJ1-4
TGTGCCAGCAGCCCCCCCGGAGTTAATGAAAAACTGTTTTTT
CASSPPGVNEKLFF
>many|.|TRBV28|TRBJ2-7
TGTGCCAGCAGTTTTCGGGGCAGGGTTAAATTCGCCAGCGAGCAGTACTTC
CASSFRGRVKFASEQYF
>many|.|TRBV7-8|TRBJ2-7
TGTGCCAGCAGTCGGAGAGAAACCTACGAGCAGTACTTC
CASSRRETYEQYF
>.|.|TRBV5-1|TRBJ1-2
TGCGCCAGCGGCCCCACCGACAGGCCGTACGGCTACCCCTTC
CASGPTDRPYGYPF
>.|.|TRBV20-1|TRBJ2-5
TGCAGTGCCGCCCACCAAGAGACCCAGTACTTC
CSAAHQETQYF
>.|TRBD2|TRBV4-1|TRBJ2-7
TGCGCCAGCAGCCAAGATACTAGCGGGAGGGACTTAGGCTACGAGCAGTACTTC
CASSQDTSGRDLGYEQYF
>few|.|TRBV24-1|TRBJ2-1
TGTGCCACCAGTGACCATCCCTCTAGCGACTCCGTTGTGGATGAGCAGTTCTTC
CATSDHPSSDSVVDEQFF
>many|.|TRBV15|TRBJ1-1
TGTGCCACCAGCAGAGGAAAAACTGGGAACACTGAAGCTTTCTTT
CATSRGKTGNTEAFF